Listed below are T cell receptor beta chains from one sample, sequenced in a study of vaccination and CD4 T cells after COVID-19. One entry per CDR3 protein, called by TCRdb with MiXCR from the PCR reads. Of over 13,000 distinct CDR3 sequences listed, around a fifth were seen once; the top ten hold 12% to 15%. These receptors' antigens are unknown. The sample comprised cultured CD4+ T cells from blood. The receptors here all came from a human donor with COVID-19. CDR3s include the opening cysteine and the closing phenylalanine or tryptophan. A D gene is named only where the DNA matches it firmly. Size is omitted from some rows. Given values are once, few, many or a class for expanded clones.

j_gene | d_gene | abundance | v_gene | CDR3aa | CDR3nt
TRBJ1-5 | - | - | TRBV19 | CASSIEIRLYSNQPQHF | TGTGCCAGTAGTATAGAGATTCGGCTGTATAGCAATCAGCCCCAGCATTTT
TRBJ2-1 | TRBD2 | - | TRBV10-3 | CAITWTSGGSYNEQFF | TGTGCCATCACCTGGACTAGCGGGGGTTCCTACAATGAGCAGTTCTTC
TRBJ2-3 | TRBD2 | - | TRBV11-2 | CASSLGGTSGVTDTQYF | TGTGCCAGCAGCTTAGGGGGGACTAGCGGGGTCACAGATACGCAGTATTTT
TRBJ2-7 | TRBD1 | - | TRBV7-2 | CASSPGQGNTYEQYF | TGTGCCAGCAGCCCGGGACAGGGGAACACCTACGAGCAGTACTTC
TRBJ2-7 | TRBD2 | - | TRBV2 | CASRLLAGGRLEQYF | TGTGCCAGCAGGCTACTAGCGGGGGGGCGTCTCGAGCAGTACTTC
TRBJ2-5 | TRBD2 | - | TRBV20-1 | CSAGPSGGVQETQYF | TGCAGTGCTGGCCCTAGCGGGGGGGTACAAGAGACCCAGTACTTC
TRBJ1-2 | - | - | TRBV5-6 | CASSWGSRVIDGYTF | TGTGCCAGCAGCTGGGGGTCCAGGGTTATCGATGGCTACACCTTC
TRBJ1-6 | TRBD1 | - | TRBV7-8 | CASRQGEPSPLHF | TGTGCCAGTCGACAGGGGGAGCCTTCACCCCTCCACTTT
TRBJ2-2 | - | few | TRBV7-9 | CASPTQPGANTGELFF | TGTGCCAGCCCCACGCAACCGGGAGCGAACACCGGGGAGCTGTTTTTT
TRBJ2-7 | TRBD1 | few | TRBV2 | CASRGLTGGSYEQYF | TGTGCCAGCAGGGGGCTGACAGGGGGTTCCTACGAGCAGTACTTC
TRBJ1-2 | - | - | TRBV5-1 | CASSLSQGRLGYTF | TGCGCCAGCAGCTTGAGTCAGGGTCGTTTAGGCTACACCTTC
TRBJ2-7 | TRBD1 | - | TRBV30 | CAWSSLTGGRQYF | TGTGCCTGGAGTTCCTTGACAGGGGGCCGGCAGTACTTC
TRBJ2-3 | - | few | TRBV19 | CASSHRLSKPLISTDTQYF | TGTGCCAGTAGTCATCGATTGTCCAAGCCGCTAATCAGCACAGATACGCAGTATTTT
TRBJ2-6 | - | - | TRBV19 | CASSRGANVLTF | TGTGCCAGTAGTCGTGGGGCCAACGTCCTGACTTTC
TRBJ2-5 | - | - | TRBV7-2 | CASSEWGNQETQYF | TGTGCCAGCAGCGAGTGGGGCAACCAAGAGACCCAGTACTTC
TRBJ1-5 | - | medium-sized | TRBV30 | CAWSVGSQSNQPQHF | TGTGCCTGGAGTGTAGGCTCGCAGTCCAATCAGCCCCAGCATTTT
TRBJ1-1 | TRBD1 | few | TRBV6-5 | CASSSPTGWNTEAFF | TGTGCCAGCAGTTCCCCGACAGGGTGGAACACTGAAGCTTTCTTT
TRBJ2-2 | - | - | TRBV6-1 | CASSKTITNTGELFF | TGTGCCAGCAGCAAGACAATCACGAACACCGGGGAGCTGTTTTTT
TRBJ1-1 | TRBD1 | - | TRBV19 | CASRLGVGQGGTEAFF | TGTGCCAGTAGATTGGGGGTGGGGCAGGGGGGCACTGAAGCTTTCTTT
TRBJ2-3 | - | few | TRBV10-3 | CAFSVGGASTDTQYF | TGTGCCTTCTCAGTGGGGGGGGCCAGCACAGATACGCAGTATTTT
TRBJ2-3 | TRBD1 | few | TRBV24-1 | CATSDRTGATDTQYF | TGTGCCACCAGTGACCGGACAGGGGCCACAGATACGCAGTATTTT
TRBJ1-4 | - | - | TRBV7-8 | CASSLGQINEKLFF | TGTGCCAGCAGCTTAGGTCAGATAAATGAAAAACTGTTTTTT
TRBJ1-4 | - | few | TRBV27 | CASSAQMTTNEKLFF | TGTGCCAGCAGTGCCCAGATGACAACTAATGAAAAACTGTTTTTT
TRBJ1-1 | - | medium-sized | TRBV6-1 | CASILGRSNTEAFF | TGTGCCAGCATTCTGGGGCGATCGAACACTGAAGCTTTCTTT
TRBJ1-6 | - | few | TRBV28 | CASSFQLGASSPLHF | TGTGCCAGCAGTTTTCAATTGGGGGCTAGTTCACCCCTCCACTTT
TRBJ2-3 | - | few | TRBV28 | CASSFDWSTDTQYF | TGTGCCAGCAGTTTTGATTGGAGCACAGATACGCAGTATTTT
TRBJ2-5 | TRBD1 | - | TRBV30 | CAWSSRQGATETQYF | TGTGCCTGGAGTTCCAGACAGGGGGCAACGGAGACCCAGTACTTC
TRBJ2-7 | - | - | TRBV3-1 | CASQRGLSYEQYF | TGTGCCAGCCAAAGGGGCCTCTCCTACGAGCAGTACTTC
TRBJ2-3 | - | few | TRBV7-9 | CASSLRANRWSTDTQYF | TGTGCCAGCAGCCTGAGGGCCAACCGCTGGAGCACAGATACGCAGTATTTT
TRBJ1-6 | - | medium-sized | TRBV19 | CASRDGTYSPLHF | TGTGCCAGTCGGGACGGAACCTATTCACCCCTCCACTTT
TRBJ2-5 | TRBD1 | - | TRBV7-8 | CASSVQGAQKETQYF | TGTGCCAGCAGCGTACAGGGGGCGCAGAAAGAGACCCAGTACTTC
TRBJ2-3 | TRBD2 | few | TRBV19 | CASSPGLAGSATQYF | TGTGCCAGTAGCCCGGGACTAGCGGGGTCGGCTACGCAGTATTTT
TRBJ1-2 | - | few | TRBV7-2 | CASSLPTGPTSNYGYTF | TGTGCCAGCAGCTTGCCGACAGGACCCACCTCTAACTATGGCTACACCTTC
TRBJ1-1 | - | - | TRBV10-2 | CASSERNTEAFF | TGCGCCAGCAGTGAGCGGAACACTGAAGCTTTCTTT
TRBJ2-1 | TRBD1 | - | TRBV7-2 | CASSLEGQGAHEQFF | TGTGCCAGCAGCTTAGAAGGACAGGGGGCCCACGAGCAGTTCTTC
TRBJ2-3 | TRBD2 | few | TRBV7-6 | CASSLERGVDTQYF | TGTGCCAGCAGCTTAGAGCGGGGGGTGGATACGCAGTATTTT
TRBJ1-4 | - | - | TRBV30 | CAVGVPGKLFF | TGTGCTGTCGGGGTTCCGGGAAAACTGTTTTTT